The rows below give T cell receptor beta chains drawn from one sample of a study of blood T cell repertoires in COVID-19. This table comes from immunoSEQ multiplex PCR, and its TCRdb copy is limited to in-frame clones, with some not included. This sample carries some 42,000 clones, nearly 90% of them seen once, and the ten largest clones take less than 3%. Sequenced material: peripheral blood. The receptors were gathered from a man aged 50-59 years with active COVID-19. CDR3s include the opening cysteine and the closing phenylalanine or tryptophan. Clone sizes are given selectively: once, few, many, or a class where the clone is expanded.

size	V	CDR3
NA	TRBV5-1	CASSLDTLGNTIYF
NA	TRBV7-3	CASSPSGQLEAFF
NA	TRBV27	CASSSRGKLFF
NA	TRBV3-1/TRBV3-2	CASSLDRLHTGELFF
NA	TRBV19	CASSPGQGRNQPQHF
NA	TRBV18	CASSQSSGANNEQFF
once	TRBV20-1	CSASGGPNTEAFF
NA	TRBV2	CASRTERGETQYF
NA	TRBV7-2	CASSSMGQSYNEQFF
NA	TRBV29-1	CSGRSSETQYF
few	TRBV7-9	CASSRDRMNTEAFF
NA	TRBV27	CASSFQGLGNTEAFF
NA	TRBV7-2	CASSDVAGSREKLFF
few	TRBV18	CASSPGRYEQYF
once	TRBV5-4	CASSLVWGGGNTEAFF
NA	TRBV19	CASSTGSTSIPDTQYF
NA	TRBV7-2	CASSSQGFQAFF
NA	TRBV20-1	CSASPGQGLDYGYTF
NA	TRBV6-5	CASSSYRGYTF
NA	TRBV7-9	CASRALGGRQYEQYF
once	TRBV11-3	CASSFFLAGISYEQYF
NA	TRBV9	CASSVEDRNYEQYF
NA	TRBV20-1	CSASMSGGPEETQYF
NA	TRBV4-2	CASSQGVGQVSYEQYF
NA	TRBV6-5	CASRGDRGIGYGYTF
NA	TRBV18	CASSPQGGPDTQYF
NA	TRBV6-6	CASRRTGTRGDYGYTF
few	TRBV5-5	CASSRNVGRPEAFF
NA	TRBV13	CASRRQTGTSRGEQFF
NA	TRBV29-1	CSVDFGGGNTGELFF
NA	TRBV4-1	CASSQAGDSEAFF
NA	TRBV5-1	CASSENDRGIGYTF
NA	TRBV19	CASSIAGGFYNEQFF
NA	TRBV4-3	CASSRMTSPYNEQFF
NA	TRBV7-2	CASSLQGAGSYEQYF
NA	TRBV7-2	CASSPDRGGQPQHF
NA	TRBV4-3	CASSLGGAQGTQYF
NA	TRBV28	CASHRGYGYTF
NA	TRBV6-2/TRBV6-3	CASSFTGTSARETQYF
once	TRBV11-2	CASSLAQGGEQYF
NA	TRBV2	CASTGRPLSPLHF
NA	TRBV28	CASRLGPARTGSGTGELFF
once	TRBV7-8	CASSFRDSLGKLFF
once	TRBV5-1	CASSAHLPGQQETQYF
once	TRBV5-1	CASSARVFNTEAFF
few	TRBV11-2	CASSYSGGALETQYF
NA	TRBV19	CASPIFRETGNTEAFF
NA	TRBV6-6	CASSRSGTNRNEQFF
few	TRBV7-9	CASSLVGQNTEAFF
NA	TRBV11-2	CASSLVHSGRGAEGNIQYF